The 28 T cell receptor beta chains below were found in one sample sequenced in a study of beta chain features in type 1 diabetes. No antigen has been assigned to these receptors. As every portion of the isolated RNA was reverse transcribed, the sequencing read expressed TCRB transcripts. Sequenced by immunoSEQ multiplex PCR; TCRdb stores in-frame clones only, minus some. This sample has nearly 700,000 clones, with around an eighth found just once. General study results and limits: Across all four CD4+ subsets, people with type 1 diabetes showed modestly shorter TCRB CDR3s.

The sample taken for sequencing was naive CD4+ T cells from blood. The receptor set was obtained from a man between 18 and 29 years old with type 1 diabetes.

This clone was counted only a few times. This chain links TRBV4-2 with TRBJ2-7; 8 bases fit TRBD1. This CDR3 comprises 15 residues. With 6 bases clipped from V and 2 bases from J, the junction kept 9 bases outside the gene matches. Germline assignment: CDR1 LGHNA and CDR2 YNFKEQ. The chain's CDR3 is CASSQSPDRAYEQYF. The CDR3 DNA reads as TGTGCCAGCAGTCAATCCCCGGACAGGGCCTACGAGCAGTACTTC.

This sequence joins TRBV11-2 and TRBJ2-3; 13 bases are shared with TRBD2. Germline CDR1 reads SGHAT; CDR2 reads FQNNGV. The ends lost 5 bases at V and 1 base at J; junction bases unmatched: 9. This CDR3 is 18 amino acids long. The CDR3 DNA follows: TGTGCCAGCAGCCCCCAACTAGCGGGGGGGCCGGGCACAGATACGCAGTATTTT. Translating gives CASSPQLAGGPGTDTQYF.

V gene TRBV9 combines with J gene TRBJ1-5; a possible D gene is TRBD1 (6 bases). Looked up from germline, CDR1 is SGDLS and CDR2 is YYNGEE. This CDR3 comprises 15 residues. V shed 2 bases and J shed 0 bases, with 9 bases lying between them. CDR3 sequence (DNA): TGTGCCAGCAGCGTTGCGGGGGCTAGCAATCAGCCCCAGCATTTT. Protein sequence: CASSVAGASNQPQHF.

The CDR3 spells CASAPARQETQYF. The CDR3, as DNA: TGCGCCAGCGCCCCGGCGAGACAAGAGACCCAGTACTTC. This rearrangement joins TRBV5-1 to TRBJ2-5; D remains ambiguous. V shed 7 bases and J shed 2 bases, with 12 bases lying between them. This CDR3 has 13 residues. Germline-derived CDR1 and CDR2 are SGHRS and YFSETQ.

The chain is built from TRBV29-1 and TRBJ2-3, with 8 bases matching TRBD2. The junction had 12 bases not matched to a gene; V was cut back by 7 bases and J by 3 bases. The CDR3 has 15 residues. The germline CDR1 and CDR2 sequences are SQVTM and ANQGSEA. The CDR3 is CSGCFSSGSTDTQYF. The CDR3 DNA reads TGCAGCGGTTGCTTTTCTAGCGGGTCTACAGATACGCAGTATTTT.

V gene TRBV13 combines with J gene TRBJ2-7; D perhaps matches TRBD1 (7 bases). Trimming took 5 bases from V and 2 from J, leaving 19 bases between them. The CDR3 contains 16 residues. Germline loops: CDR1 PRHDT, CDR2 FYEKMQ (reference sequence). The chain's CDR3 is CASSARWQGGTYEQYF. DNA for the CDR3: TGTGCCAGCAGCGCCCGGTGGCAGGGGGGCACCTACGAGCAGTACTTC.

The gene calls are TRBV28 and TRBJ2-7, with D hard to call. Germline lookup yields CDR1 MDHEN and CDR2 SYDVKM. The CDR3 is 12 amino acids. The V end lost 8 bases, the J end lost 6 bases, and 14 bases lay between the germline ends. CDR3 DNA sequence: TGTGCCAGCCCGGTAACGCGTTCCGAGCAGTACTTC. Protein: CASPVTRSEQYF.

Worth noting for this clone: Other DNA sequences in the sample encode the same CDR3. The V and J genes are TRBV6-6 and TRBJ1-5, with a possible D match to TRBD1 (6 bases). The CDR3 is made up of 13 amino acids. Deletions cut 5 bases from V and 4 bases from J, with 9 bases between. CDR1 MNHNY and CDR2 SVGAGI come from the germline V gene (reference sequence). In DNA, the CDR3 is TGTGCCAGCAGTCCCAGGGGTAATCAGCCCCAGCATTTT. This codes for CASSPRGNQPQHF.

In this sample, this clone turned up a few times. The chain employs TRBV28 and TRBJ1-2, with D perhaps matching TRBD1 (6 bases). Germline CDR1 reads MDHEN; CDR2 reads SYDVKM. Trimming cost V 7 bases and J 7 bases, with 19 bases left between them. The CDR3 runs 14 residues. The CDR3 sequence: CASTSGAEEAGYTF. The CDR3 DNA reads TGTGCCAGCACGTCAGGGGCTGAAGAGGCTGGCTACACCTTC.

The sample holds a few counts of this clone. The chain has TRBV25-1 and TRBJ1-3; D possibly corresponds to TRBD1 (6 bases). Germline CDR1 and CDR2: MGHDK and SYGVNS. The CDR3 contains 18 residues. V lost 4 bases, J lost 0 bases, and 19 bases lay in between. CDR3 amino acids: CASSGLKGRDTSGNTIYF. The CDR3 DNA follows: TGTGCCAGCAGTGGATTAAAAGGGAGGGACACCTCTGGAAACACCATATATTTT.

This clone was picked up a small number of times. The chain carries TRBV30 and TRBJ2-4; 7 bases agree with TRBD1. Germline-derived CDR1 and CDR2 are GTSNPN and SVGIG (reference sequence). The trim removed 4 bases at V and 2 bases at J, leaving 8 bases unmatched. CDR3 length equals 15 residues. The CDR3 DNA sequence: TGTGCCTGGAACCGTGACAGGGCCCCCAAAAACATTCAGTACTTC. It is translated as CAWNRDRAPKNIQYF.

This clone was seen only a few times. This CDR3 reads CASSLGGAVGNEQFF. The CDR3 DNA sequence: TGCGCCAGCAGCCTGGGTGGGGCAGTAGGGAATGAGCAGTTCTTC. V is TRBV5-1 and J is TRBJ2-1; possibly TRBD1 for D (5 bases). Looked up from germline, CDR1 is SGHRS and CDR2 is YFSETQ. The CDR3 contains 15 residues. Trimming pared 4 bases from V and 7 bases from J, leaving 18 bases between.

This chain links TRBV29-1 with TRBJ1-1, with unresolved D. V shed 0 bases and J shed 4 bases, with 9 bases lying between them. CDR1 is SQVTM and CDR2 is ANQGSEA in the germline V gene. The CDR3 extends over 13 amino acids. Here the CDR3 DNA reads TGCAGCGTTGAAGATCCAATGACCACTGAAGCTTTCTTT. Its translation is CSVEDPMTTEAFF.

This clone was counted a few times. The chain uses TRBV12-5 and TRBJ1-5; D is perhaps TRBD1 (5 bases). V was clipped by 9 bases and J by 9 bases, with 21 bases between them. CDR1 is LGHNT, CDR2 FRNRAP, per germline. The CDR3 is 14 amino acids. In DNA, the CDR3 is TGTGCTAGCGCCCTCCTGACAGAGATGGGGCCCCAGCATTTT. It yields the protein CASALLTEMGPQHF.

In regard to this clone: Germline and junction disagree at one end, which may indicate a read error. The V and J genes are TRBV6-5 and TRBJ2-7, with D perhaps matching TRBD1 (6 bases). The germline V gene has CDR1 MNHEY and CDR2 SVGAGI. This CDR3 region has 15 residues. The chain's CDR3 is CASRYSGHLPYEQYF. The CDR3 DNA is TGTGCCAGCAGGTACTCGGGACACCTGCCCTACGAGCAGTACTTC.

The chain combines TRBV25-1 with TRBJ1-6, with a weak D call TRBD1 (5 bases). This CDR3 is 15 amino acids long. Per germline, CDR1 MGHDK and CDR2 SYGVNS. V was cut by 5 bases and J by 0 bases, with 8 bases left in between. The chain's CDR3 is CASSKTGSYNSPLHF. The CDR3 DNA reads TGTGCCAGCAGTAAAACAGGCTCCTATAATTCACCCCTCCACTTT.

This clone was seen more than once but under ten times. The CDR3 coding sequence is TGTGCCAGCAGCTTCGCAGGGGAGAGCTATGGCTACACCTTC. Translating gives CASSFAGESYGYTF. The chain links TRBV7-9 to TRBJ1-2, with D perhaps matching TRBD1 (6 bases). CDR3 size: 14 residues. Germline CDR1 is SEHNR and CDR2 is FQNEAQ (reference sequence). With 3 bases removed from V and 4 bases from J, the gap between germline ends came to 12 bases.

This sequence joins TRBV13 and TRBJ1-4, with D possibly matching TRBD1 (6 bases). Germline lookup yields CDR1 PRHDT and CDR2 FYEKMQ (reference sequence). Trimming took 6 bases from V and 6 from J, leaving 17 bases between them. The CDR3 loop spans 15 amino acids. The CDR3 protein is CASRIMSGDDEKLFF. CDR3 nucleotides: TGTGCCAGCAGGATAATGTCAGGGGATGATGAAAAACTGTTTTTT.

This clone has just a few counts. V usage is TRBV7-9 and J usage is TRBJ2-1; the match to TRBD1 covers 11 bases. Germline lookup yields CDR1 SEHNR and CDR2 FQNEAQ (reference sequence). The junction had 9 bases not matched to a gene; V was cut back by 5 bases and J by 9 bases. The CDR3 spans 15 residues. The CDR3 region is CASSAGQGALFEQFF. The CDR3 DNA follows: TGTGCCAGCAGCGCAGGACAGGGGGCTCTTTTTGAGCAGTTCTTC.

This sequence joins TRBV30 and TRBJ1-3; D unclear. V was pared by 3 bases and J by 1 base, with 10 bases between. There are 14 residues in the CDR3. The V gene's germline CDR1 is GTSNPN and CDR2 SVGIG (reference sequence). The CDR3 is CAWSTLPSGNTIYF. The CDR3 coding sequence is TGTGCCTGGAGCACCCTCCCATCTGGAAACACCATATATTTT.

This clone was seen a handful of times. The V and J genes are TRBV5-1 and TRBJ1-2; possible D gene TRBD1, 5 bases. Germline-derived CDR1 and CDR2 are SGHRS and YFSETQ. The germline V and J ends were trimmed by 5 bases and 4 bases, with 15 bases remaining between them. This CDR3 is built from 14 residues. In nucleotides, the CDR3 is TGCGCCAGCAGTAGGGACGGATCAACCTATGGCTACACCTTC. It encodes CASSRDGSTYGYTF.

This clone was counted only a few times. J is TRBJ2-1 and V is TRBV9, with a weak D call TRBD1 (5 bases). This CDR3 has 16 amino acids. Trimming removed 0 bases at V and 0 bases at J, with 10 bases between. Germline lookup yields CDR1 SGDLS and CDR2 YYNGEE. The DNA for the CDR3 is TGTGCCAGCAGCGTAGGGGGCGATGGCTCCTACAATGAGCAGTTCTTC. Translation: CASSVGGDGSYNEQFF.

A few counts support this clone. The chain has TRBV15 and TRBJ2-1; either TRBD1 or TRBD2 may fit D (5 bases each). The V gene lost 7 bases and the J gene lost 7 bases, with 17 bases spanning the gap. The germline V gene encodes CDR1 LNHNV and CDR2 YYDKDF (reference sequence). The CDR3 contains 14 residues. DNA for the CDR3: TGTGCCACCAAGGGGCCAAGGGACCAAAATGAGCAGTTCTTC. It is translated as CATKGPRDQNEQFF.

This clone was picked up a small number of times. V gene TRBV30 combines with J gene TRBJ1-1; 8 bases are a match to TRBD1. V was clipped by 2 bases and J by 6 bases; unmatched bases: 5. The CDR3 totals 13 residues. CDR1 GTSNPN and CDR2 SVGIG come from the germline V gene (reference sequence). CDR3: CAWSSGGNSEAFF. In DNA form, the CDR3 reads TGTGCCTGGAGTTCAGGGGGCAACTCTGAAGCTTTCTTT.

The chain combines TRBV7-8 with TRBJ2-1, with 8 bases identical to TRBD1. Per germline, CDR1 SGHVS and CDR2 FQNEAQ. V shed 5 bases, J shed 5 bases, and the junction held 5 bases outside the gene matches. The CDR3 contains 14 residues. As DNA, the CDR3 is TGTGCCAGCAGCCGCGGACAGGGCAACAATGAGCAGTTCTTC. Translating it yields CASSRGQGNNEQFF.

The V gene is TRBV6-1, the J gene TRBJ2-1, with 9 bases identical to TRBD2. Germline CDR1 is MNHNS and CDR2 is SASEGT. The length of the CDR3 is 15 residues. The trim removed 4 bases at V and 2 bases at J, leaving 3 bases unmatched. The CDR3 nucleotides read TGTGCCAGCAGTGTCTCTAGCGGGGCCTACAATGAGCAGTTCTTC. The encoded protein is CASSVSSGAYNEQFF.

The CDR3 here is CASSLEGIAVGYTQYF. The CDR3 DNA reads TGTGCCAGCAGCTTGGAGGGGATCGCTGTCGGGTATACGCAGTATTTT. The chain joins TRBV5-6 to TRBJ2-3, with TRBD1 as a possible D gene (5 bases). The V gene's germline CDR1 is SGHDT and CDR2 YYEEEE. V lost 0 bases, J lost 7 bases, and 18 bases lay in between. This CDR3 has 16 amino acids.

This clone was recorded a few times. This sequence joins TRBV7-7 and TRBJ2-5; no definite D call. Germline V gene sequence: CDR1 SSHAT, CDR2 FNYEAQ (reference sequence). V was cut by 3 bases and J by 4 bases, with 15 bases left in between. The CDR3 consists of 15 residues. CDR3 DNA: TGTGCCAGCAGCTTGAACACCGGGCTTGCAGAGACCCAGTACTTC. This translates into CASSLNTGLAETQYF.